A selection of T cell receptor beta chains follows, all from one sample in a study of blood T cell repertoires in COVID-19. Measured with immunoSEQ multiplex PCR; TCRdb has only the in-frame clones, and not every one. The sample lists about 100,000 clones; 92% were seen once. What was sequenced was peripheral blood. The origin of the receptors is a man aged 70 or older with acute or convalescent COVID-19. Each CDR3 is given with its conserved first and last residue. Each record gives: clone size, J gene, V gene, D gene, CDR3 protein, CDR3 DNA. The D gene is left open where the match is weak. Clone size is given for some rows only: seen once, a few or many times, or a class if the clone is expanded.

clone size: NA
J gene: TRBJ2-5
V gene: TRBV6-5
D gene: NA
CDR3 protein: CASSMERPNQETQYF
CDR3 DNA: TGTGCCAGCAGCATGGAGCGACCCAACCAAGAGACCCAGTACTTC

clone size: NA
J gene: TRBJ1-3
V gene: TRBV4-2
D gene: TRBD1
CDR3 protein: CASSRSSGGGNTIYF
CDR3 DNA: TGTGCCAGCAGCCGCTCATCAGGGGGGGGAAACACCATATATTTT

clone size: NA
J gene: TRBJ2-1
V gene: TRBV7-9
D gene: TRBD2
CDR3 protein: CASSGLAGGGDEQFF
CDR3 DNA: TGTGCCAGCAGCGGACTAGCGGGAGGAGGGGATGAGCAGTTCTTC

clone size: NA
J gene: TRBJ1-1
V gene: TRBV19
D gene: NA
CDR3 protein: CASRSGNTEAFF
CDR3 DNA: TGTGCCAGTAGGAGCGGGAACACTGAAGCTTTCTTT

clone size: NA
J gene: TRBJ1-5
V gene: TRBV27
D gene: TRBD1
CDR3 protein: CASSWDRGHQPQHF
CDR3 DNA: TGTGCCAGCAGTTGGGACAGGGGGCATCAGCCCCAGCATTTT

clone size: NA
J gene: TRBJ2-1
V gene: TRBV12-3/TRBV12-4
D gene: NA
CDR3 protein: CASSRSDYNEQFF
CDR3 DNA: TGTGCCAGCAGCCGTAGCGACTACAATGAGCAGTTCTTC

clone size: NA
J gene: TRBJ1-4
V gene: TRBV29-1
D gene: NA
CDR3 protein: CSVLQVPATNEKLFF
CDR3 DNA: TGCAGCGTCCTACAGGTGCCCGCAACTAATGAAAAACTGTTTTTT

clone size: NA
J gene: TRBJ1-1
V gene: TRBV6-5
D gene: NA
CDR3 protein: CASISAGRANTEAFF
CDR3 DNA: TGTGCCAGCATATCTGCGGGACGGGCGAACACTGAAGCTTTCTTT

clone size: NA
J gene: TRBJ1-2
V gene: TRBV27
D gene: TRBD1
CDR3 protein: CASSLTGQSNYGYTF
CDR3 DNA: TGTGCCAGCAGTCTGACGGGACAGTCAAACTATGGCTACACCTTC

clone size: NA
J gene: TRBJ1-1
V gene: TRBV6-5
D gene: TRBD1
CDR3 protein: CASSYEAGGTEAFF
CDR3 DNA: TGTGCCAGCAGTTACGAGGCAGGGGGCACTGAAGCTTTCTTT

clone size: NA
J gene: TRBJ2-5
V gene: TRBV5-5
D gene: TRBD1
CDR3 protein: CASSQDRAFQETQYF
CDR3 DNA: TGTGCCAGCAGTCAGGACAGGGCCTTCCAAGAGACCCAGTACTTC

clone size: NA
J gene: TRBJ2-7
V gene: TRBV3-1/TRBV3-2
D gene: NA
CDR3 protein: CASSQEGTPKQYF
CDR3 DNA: TGTGCCAGCAGCCAAGAAGGGACTCCGAAGCAGTACTTC

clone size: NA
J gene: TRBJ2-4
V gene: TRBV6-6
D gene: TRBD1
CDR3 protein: CASSFDRGSKNIQYF
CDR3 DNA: TGTGCCAGCAGTTTCGACAGGGGGTCCAAAAACATTCAGTACTTC

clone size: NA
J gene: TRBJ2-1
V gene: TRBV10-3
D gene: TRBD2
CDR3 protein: CATGGVVDNEQFF
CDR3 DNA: TGTGCCACCGGGGGGGTGGTCGACAATGAGCAGTTCTTC

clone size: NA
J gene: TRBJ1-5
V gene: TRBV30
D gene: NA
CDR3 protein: CAWSGQINQPQHF
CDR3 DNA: TGTGCCTGGAGTGGACAGATCAATCAGCCCCAGCATTTT

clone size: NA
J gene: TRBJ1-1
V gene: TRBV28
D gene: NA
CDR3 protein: CASSLRQKNTEAFF
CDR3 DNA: TGTGCCAGCAGTCTCCGACAGAAGAACACTGAAGCTTTCTTT

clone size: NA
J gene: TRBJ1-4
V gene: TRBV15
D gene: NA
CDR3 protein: CATSRDYGSATNEKLFF
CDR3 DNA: TGTGCCACCAGCAGAGATTATGGCAGTGCAACTAATGAAAAACTGTTTTTT

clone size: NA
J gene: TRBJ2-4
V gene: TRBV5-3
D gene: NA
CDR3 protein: CARSTKTGLAKNIQYF
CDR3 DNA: TGTGCCAGAAGCACCAAAACAGGGTTGGCCAAAAACATTCAGTACTTC

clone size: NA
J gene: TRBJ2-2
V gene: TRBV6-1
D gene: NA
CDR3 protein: CASSASLDSIYTGELFF
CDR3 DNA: TGTGCCAGCAGTGCGAGCTTGGACAGTATATACACCGGGGAGCTGTTTTTT

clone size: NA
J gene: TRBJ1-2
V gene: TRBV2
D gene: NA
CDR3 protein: CASSPGRANYGYTF
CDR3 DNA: TGTGCCAGCAGTCCGGGCAGGGCTAACTATGGCTACACCTTC

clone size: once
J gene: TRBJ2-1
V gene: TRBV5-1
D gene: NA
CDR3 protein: CASSVLALLTYNEQFF
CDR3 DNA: TGCGCCAGCAGCGTACTAGCCCTACTAACCTACAATGAGCAGTTCTTC

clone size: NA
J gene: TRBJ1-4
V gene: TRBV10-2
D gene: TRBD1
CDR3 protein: CASSDGTGVATNEKLFF
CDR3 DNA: TGCGCCAGCAGTGACGGGACAGGGGTGGCAACTAATGAAAAACTGTTTTTT

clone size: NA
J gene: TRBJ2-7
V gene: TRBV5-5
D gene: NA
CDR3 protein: CASSLDQGMYEQYF
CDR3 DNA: TGTGCCAGCAGCTTGGATCAGGGGATGTACGAGCAGTACTTC

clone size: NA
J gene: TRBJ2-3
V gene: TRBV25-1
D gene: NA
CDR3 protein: CASKRRQDTDTQYF
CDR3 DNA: TGTGCCAGCAAAAGAAGGCAGGACACAGATACGCAGTATTTT

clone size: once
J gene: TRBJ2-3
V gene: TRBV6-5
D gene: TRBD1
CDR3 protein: CASRAGTGGDTQYF
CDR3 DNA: TGTGCCAGCAGAGCCGGGACAGGGGGGGATACGCAGTATTTT

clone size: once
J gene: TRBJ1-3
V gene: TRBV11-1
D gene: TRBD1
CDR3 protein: CASSLAGTVTGNTIYF
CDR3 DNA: TGTGCCAGCAGCTTAGCCGGGACAGTCACTGGAAACACCATATATTTT

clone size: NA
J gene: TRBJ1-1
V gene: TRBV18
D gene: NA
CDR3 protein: CASSPRGLNTEAFF
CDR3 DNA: TGTGCCAGCTCACCACGGGGCTTGAACACTGAAGCTTTCTTT

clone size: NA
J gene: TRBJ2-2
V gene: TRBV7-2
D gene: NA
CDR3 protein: CASSWQGPGELFF
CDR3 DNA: TGTGCCAGCAGCTGGCAGGGTCCCGGGGAGCTGTTTTTT

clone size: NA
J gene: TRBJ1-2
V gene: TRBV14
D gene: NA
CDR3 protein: CASSPTFGYGYTF
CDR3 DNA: TGTGCCAGCAGCCCTACTTTCGGCTATGGCTACACCTTC

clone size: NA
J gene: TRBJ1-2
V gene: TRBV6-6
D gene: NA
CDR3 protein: CASSATGTANYGYTF
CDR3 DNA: TGTGCCAGCAGTGCCACCGGGACTGCTAACTATGGCTACACCTTC

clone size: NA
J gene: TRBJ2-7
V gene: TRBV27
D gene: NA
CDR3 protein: CATTGSSHEQYF
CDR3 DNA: TGTGCCACTACCGGGAGTAGCCACGAGCAGTACTTC

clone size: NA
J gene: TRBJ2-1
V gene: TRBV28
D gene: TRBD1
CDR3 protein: CASSRTGDSEQFF
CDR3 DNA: TGTGCCAGCAGTAGGACAGGGGACAGTGAGCAGTTCTTC

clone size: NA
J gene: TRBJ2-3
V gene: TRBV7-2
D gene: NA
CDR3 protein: CASSPLGQLGDTQYF
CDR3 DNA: TGTGCCAGCAGCCCCCTTGGGCAGTTGGGAGATACGCAGTATTTT

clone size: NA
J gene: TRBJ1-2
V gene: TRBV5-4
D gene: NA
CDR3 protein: CASSLGRGSGNYGYTF
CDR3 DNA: TGTGCCAGCAGCCTGGGTCGGGGTTCGGGGAACTATGGCTACACCTTC

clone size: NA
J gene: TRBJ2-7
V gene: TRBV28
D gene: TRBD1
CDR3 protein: CASRTGGAYEQYF
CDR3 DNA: TGTGCCAGCAGGACAGGGGGGGCCTACGAGCAGTACTTC

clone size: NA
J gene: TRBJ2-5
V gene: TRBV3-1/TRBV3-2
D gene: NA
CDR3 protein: CASSQVSRWETQYF
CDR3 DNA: TGTGCCAGCAGCCAAGTTTCCAGGTGGGAGACCCAGTACTTC

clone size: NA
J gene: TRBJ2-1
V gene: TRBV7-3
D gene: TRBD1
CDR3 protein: CASSLRPDRGLYNEQFF
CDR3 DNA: TGTGCCAGCAGCCTTAGGCCGGACAGGGGGCTTTACAATGAGCAGTTCTTC

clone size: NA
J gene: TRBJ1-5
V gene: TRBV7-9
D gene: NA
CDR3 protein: CASSLEPGPGQPQHF
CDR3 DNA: TGTGCCAGCAGCTTAGAGCCTGGGCCAGGGCAGCCCCAGCATTTT

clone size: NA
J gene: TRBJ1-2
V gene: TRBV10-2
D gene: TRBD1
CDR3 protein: CASSESRTGANYGYTF
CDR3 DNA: TGCGCCAGCAGTGAGTCCCGGACAGGGGCAAACTATGGCTACACCTTC